This T cell receptor beta chain was retrieved from a study of blood T cell repertoires in COVID-19. Germline lookup yields CDR1 MNHNY and CDR2 SVGAGI (reference sequence). This CDR3 contains 16 residues. Deletions cut 5 bases from V and 5 bases from J, with 21 bases between. Original processing methods: Nucleated cell counts were estimated from reference gene primer amplification. Method: immunoSEQ multiplex PCR; TCRdb's copy keeps in-frame clones and lacks some. The V and J calls and clone size are taken from that table; D and trimming were inferred from the DNA. The table has around 130,000 clones, roughly 86% seen once; the top ten hold around 17%.

The chain carries TRBV6-6 and TRBJ1-1, with D possibly being TRBD1 (6 bases). The sequenced material came from peripheral blood. The receptor was derived from a woman between 45 and 65 years old who had recovered from COVID-19. The CDR3, as DNA: TGTGCCAGCAGTACCTATGGGGCGCGGGGGGCGACTGAAGCTTTCTTT. Translation gives CASSTYGARGATEAFF.